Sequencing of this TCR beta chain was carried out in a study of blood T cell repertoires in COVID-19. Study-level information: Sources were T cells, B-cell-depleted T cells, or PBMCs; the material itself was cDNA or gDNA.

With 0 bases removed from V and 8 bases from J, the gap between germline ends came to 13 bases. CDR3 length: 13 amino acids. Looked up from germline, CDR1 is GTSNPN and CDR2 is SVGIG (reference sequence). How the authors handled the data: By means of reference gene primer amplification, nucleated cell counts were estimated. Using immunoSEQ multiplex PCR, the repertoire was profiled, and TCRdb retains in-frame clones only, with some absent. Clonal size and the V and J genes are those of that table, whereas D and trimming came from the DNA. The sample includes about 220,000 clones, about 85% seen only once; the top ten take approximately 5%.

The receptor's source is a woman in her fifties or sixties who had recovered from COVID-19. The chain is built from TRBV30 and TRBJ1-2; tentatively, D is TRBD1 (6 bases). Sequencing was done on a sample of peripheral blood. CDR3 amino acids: CAWSVRTDRGYTF. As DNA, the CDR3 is TGTGCCTGGAGTGTACGGACAGATCGGGGCTACACCTTC.